This T cell receptor beta chain is from a study of blood T cell repertoires in COVID-19. At the level of the study: Sources were T cells, B-cell-depleted T cells, or PBMCs; the material itself was cDNA or gDNA.

CDR3 length equals 15 residues. V lost 4 bases to trimming and J lost 1 base; unmatched junction nucleotides: 2. The germline V gene has CDR1 KGHDR and CDR2 SFDVKD. Original processing notes: By means of reference gene primer amplification, nucleated cell counts were estimated. TCRdb's copy holds only in-frame clones and misses some; the assay was immunoSEQ multiplex PCR. V and J calls and clone size are given by that table; D and trimming were obtained from the DNA. This sample yields a few hundred thousand clones, of which roughly four fifths are seen a single time; 0.85% to 1.3% belongs to the top ten.

This sequence was found in a human donor with acute or convalescent COVID-19. The donor label of this sample is uncertain. The chain has TRBV24-1 and TRBJ2-2; TRBD1 agrees at 7 bases. The sample taken for sequencing was peripheral blood. The CDR3 sequence is CATSEGTVNTGELFF. In DNA form, the CDR3 reads TGTGCCACCAGTGAAGGGACAGTGAACACCGGGGAGCTGTTTTTT.